The T cell receptor (beta chain) under discussion was sequenced for a study of blood T cell repertoires in COVID-19. The CDR3 has 16 amino acids. Losses at the gene ends were 5 bases for V and 0 bases for J; bases not matched to a gene: 6. The germline V gene encodes CDR1 SGHDT and CDR2 YYEEEE. The assay was immunoSEQ multiplex PCR, and TCRdb's table has in-frame clones only and misses some. The table records 150,000 to 180,000 clones, 91% of them present only once. This clone was detected only a few times. The sequenced sample was peripheral blood. The sequence was collected from a man aged 45 to 65 with acute or convalescent COVID-19. The J gene is TRBJ1-3, the V gene TRBV5-6; TRBD1 matches 9 bases. The CDR3 protein is CASSNTGGSSGNTIYF. The CDR3 nucleotides read TGTGCCAGCAGTAATACAGGGGGCTCCTCTGGAAACACCATATATTTT.